This record looks at one T cell receptor (beta chain) sequence and its context. The data were taken from a study of control samples from healthy donors and cancer patients. Libraries were prepared by immunoSEQ multiplex PCR; TCRdb keeps only in-frame clonotypes and omits some of them. The sample lists about 98,000 clones, around three quarters occurring once. The sequenced sample consisted of blood. The source is a woman in her twenties or thirties in good health.

This CDR3 is CASSLGSGGLANSQFF. CDR3 DNA sequence: TGTGCCAGCAGCTTGGGATCCGGCGGGTTGGCCAATAGCCAGTTCTTC. The rearrangement joins TRBV5-8 to TRBJ2-1; possibly TRBD2 for D (5 bases). The CDR3 sequence is 16 residues long. Deletions cut 0 bases from V and 13 bases from J, with 23 bases between. CDR1 and CDR2 (germline): SGHTS, YDEGEE.